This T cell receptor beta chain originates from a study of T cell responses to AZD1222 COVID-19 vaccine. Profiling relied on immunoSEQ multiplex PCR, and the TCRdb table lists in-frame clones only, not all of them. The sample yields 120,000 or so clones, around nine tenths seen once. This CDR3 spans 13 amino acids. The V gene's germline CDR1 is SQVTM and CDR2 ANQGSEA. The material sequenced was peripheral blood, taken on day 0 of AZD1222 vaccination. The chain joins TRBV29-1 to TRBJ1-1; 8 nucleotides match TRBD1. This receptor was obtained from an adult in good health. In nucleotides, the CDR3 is TGCAGGGGACAGGAGGCATTGGACACTGAAGCTTTCTTT. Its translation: CRGQEALDTEAFF.